This TCR beta chain is from a study of OX40 agonist ivuxolimab in advanced cancers. Background on the study: Dose-escalation patients were diagnosed with hepatocellular carcinoma, melanoma, renal cell cancer or head and neck cancer.

The table came from immunoSEQ multiplex PCR; TCRdb's copy has only in-frame clones and leaves some out. Among some 80,000 clones, over 75% were seen once, and the ten largest hold less than 0.75%. CDR3 size: 18 residues. Germline-derived CDR1 and CDR2 are SGHDN and FVKESK. The V and J ends lost 4 bases and 0 bases respectively, with 21 bases between them. The gene calls are TRBV14 and TRBJ1-2, with D hard to call. The TCR was taken from an adult with an advanced solid tumor such as melanoma, head and neck, liver or kidney cancer. Source: CD4+ or CD8+ T cells sorted from blood, taken in a trial of the OX40 agonist ivuxolimab. The CDR3 is CASSPPLMGWRANYGYTF. CDR3 DNA: TGTGCCAGCAGCCCCCCTTTGATGGGGTGGAGAGCTAACTATGGCTACACCTTC.